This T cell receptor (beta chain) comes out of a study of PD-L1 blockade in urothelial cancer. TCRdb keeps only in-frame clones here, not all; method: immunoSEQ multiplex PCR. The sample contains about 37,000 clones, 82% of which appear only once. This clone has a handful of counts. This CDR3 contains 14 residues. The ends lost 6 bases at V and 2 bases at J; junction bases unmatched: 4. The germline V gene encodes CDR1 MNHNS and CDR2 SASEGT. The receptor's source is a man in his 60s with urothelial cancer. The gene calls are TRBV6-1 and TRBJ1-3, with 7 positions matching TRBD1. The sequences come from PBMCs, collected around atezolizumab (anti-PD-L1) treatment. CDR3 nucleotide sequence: TGTGCCAGCAGGTACGGGACAGCTGGAAACACCATATATTTT. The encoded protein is CASRYGTAGNTIYF.